Below, 18 T cell receptor beta chains from the same sample are listed, as sequenced in a study of cytomegalovirus exposure and HLA in healthy donors. TCRdb's copy holds only in-frame clones and misses some; the assay was immunoSEQ multiplex PCR. The sample yields 150,000 to 200,000 clones, 86% seen once. Sequencing was performed on PBMCs. The receptors stem from a woman between 18 and 30 years old in good health and CMV-seronegative.

The sample holds one count of this clone. The chain links TRBV19 to TRBJ1-1; D not certain. The ends were cut back, 6 bases at V and 5 bases at J, with 16 bases in the middle. This CDR3 has 14 residues. From germline, CDR1 is LNHDA and CDR2 SQIVND (reference sequence). For the CDR3, the DNA is TGTGCCAGTAGCCCCCAAGAGGGTGAGACTGAAGCTTTCTTT. Protein sequence: CASSPQEGETEAFF.

V is TRBV4-1 and J is TRBJ2-1; weak D call: TRBD1 (5 bases). The germline CDR1 and CDR2 sequences are MGHRA and YSYEKL. This CDR3 has 15 amino acids. Trimming took off 2 bases at V and 4 bases at J, with 12 bases between the two ends. The CDR3 region is CASSQTFDSYNEQFF. CDR3 in DNA: TGCGCCAGCAGCCAAACCTTTGACAGTTACAATGAGCAGTTCTTC.

This clone occurred once. This sequence joins TRBV2 and TRBJ2-7; 7 bases are a match to TRBD2. The CDR3 extends over 15 amino acids. CDR1 and CDR2 from the germline V gene are SNHLY and FYNNEI. V lost 8 bases to trimming and J lost 4 bases; unmatched junction nucleotides: 14. Here the CDR3 reads CASAFAAGPTYEQYF. The CDR3 DNA reads TGTGCCAGCGCTTTTGCAGCGGGACCGACTTACGAGCAGTACTTC.

The rearrangement joins TRBV30 to TRBJ1-2; D possibly corresponds to TRBD1 (6 bases). The CDR3 is made up of 13 amino acids. Germline values: CDR1 GTSNPN, CDR2 SVGIG (reference sequence). DNA of the CDR3: TGTGCGTTGGACAGCGACTCTCCATGGGGCTACACCTTC. Translation: CALDSDSPWGYTF.

V usage is TRBV11-3 and J usage is TRBJ1-1; D unresolved. Germline CDR1 and CDR2: SGHNT and YENEEA. The CDR3 contains 13 residues. The V end lost 0 bases, the J end lost 1 base, and 3 bases lay between the germline ends. Written as DNA, the CDR3 is TGTGCCAGCAGCTTAGACGGGAACACTGAAGCTTTCTTT. It encodes CASSLDGNTEAFF.

The DNA of the CDR3 is TGTGCCAGCAGCTTTGGAGGGCGGGATTTTCAAGAGACCCAGTACTTC. As protein: CASSFGGRDFQETQYF. The rearrangement uses TRBV7-7 and TRBJ2-5; tentatively, D is TRBD2 (6 bases). The germline CDR1 and CDR2 sequences are SSHAT and FNYEAQ (reference sequence). The CDR3 extends over 16 amino acids. V dropped 3 bases and J dropped 2 bases, with 16 bases sitting between them.

The J gene is TRBJ2-7, the V gene TRBV4-2; 10 nucleotides align to TRBD2. The length of the CDR3 is 15 residues. V shed 4 bases and J 3 bases; nucleotides not matched to a gene: 6. Germline assignment: CDR1 LGHNA and CDR2 YNFKEQ. CDR3 in DNA: TGTGCCAGCAGCCGACCTAGCGGGAGCCTCTACGAGCAGTACTTC. This sequence encodes CASSRPSGSLYEQYF.

The chain carries TRBV11-2 and TRBJ2-7; 9 nucleotides agree with TRBD2. V gave up 1 base and J gave up 3 bases; unmatched junction bases: 4. The CDR3 consists of 15 residues. The germline CDR1 and CDR2 sequences are SGHAT and FQNNGV. The CDR3 sequence is CASSLGGAGGYEQYF. As DNA, the CDR3 is TGTGCCAGCAGCTTAGGTGGAGCGGGGGGCTACGAGCAGTACTTC.

About this clone itself: Mismatch with germline at one junction end may stem from a read error. This chain joins TRBV4-2 and TRBJ2-3; tentative D call: TRBD1 (6 bases). The germline V gene encodes CDR1 LGHNA and CDR2 YNFKEQ. The CDR3 covers 17 residues. CDR3 region: CASSEEFNRAGGDTQYF. For the CDR3, the DNA is TGTGCCAGCAGCGAAGAATTCAACAGGGCTGGTGGGGATACGCAGTATTTT.

Only one count was recorded for this clone. The chain joins TRBV5-4 to TRBJ1-2, with D perhaps TRBD1 (5 bases). Deletions cut 4 bases from V and 6 bases from J, with 16 bases between. Germline loops: CDR1 SGHNT, CDR2 YYREEE (reference sequence). The CDR3 runs to 14 residues. The CDR3 DNA follows: TGTGCCAGCAGCGCGGGGGGACGAGGAGATGGCTACACCTTC. Residues: CASSAGGRGDGYTF.

This chain links TRBV10-3 with TRBJ1-2; no reliable D call. The germline CDR1 and CDR2 sequences are ENHRY and SYGVKD. The CDR3 has 12 residues. With 11 bases removed from V and 0 bases from J, the gap between germline ends came to 10 bases. The CDR3 DNA reads TGTGCCTCCTTTGCGTCTAACTATGGCTACACCTTC. Protein: CASFASNYGYTF.

This chain uses TRBV5-5 with TRBJ1-2; possibly TRBD1 for D (5 bases). V lost 3 bases, J lost 1 base, and 13 bases lay in between. The germline V gene encodes CDR1 SGHKS and CDR2 YYEKEE (reference sequence). CDR3 size: 15 residues. CDR3 protein: CASSWGGPNNYGYTF. CDR3 nucleotides: TGTGCCAGCAGCTGGGGGGGACCGAATAACTATGGCTACACCTTC. Full variable domain (missing parts from reference TRBV5-5 and TRBJ1-2): DAGVTQSPTHLIKTRGQQVTLRCSPISGHKSVSWYQQVLGQGPQFIFQYYEKEERGRGNFPDRFSARQFPNYSSELNVNALLLGDSALYLCASSWGGPNNYGYTFGSGTRLTVV.

This sequence joins TRBV5-1 and TRBJ2-7; 12 nucleotides match TRBD2. The germline V gene encodes CDR1 SGHRS and CDR2 YFSETQ. The CDR3 is made up of 17 amino acids. Trimming at V came to 2 bases and at J to 3 bases, leaving 9 bases not matched to a gene. CDR3 loop: CASSLTRTSGTNYEQYF. In nucleotides, the CDR3 is TGCGCCAGCAGCTTAACAAGGACTAGCGGGACGAACTACGAGCAGTACTTC.

The chain couples TRBV4-1 to TRBJ2-6; D gene uncertain. Germline CDR1 is MGHRA and CDR2 is YSYEKL. V was shortened by 1 base and J by 0 bases, with 10 bases between the two germline ends. The CDR3 is 17 residues long. The CDR3 coding sequence is TGCGCCAGCAGCCAAGTCCCCCTAAGCTCTGGGGCCAACGTCCTGACTTTC. Encoded protein: CASSQVPLSSGANVLTF.

This clone came up once. The chain joins TRBV4-1 to TRBJ2-5; 9 nucleotides align to TRBD1. Germline lookup yields CDR1 MGHRA and CDR2 YSYEKL. The CDR3 is 22 amino acids. V was clipped by 3 bases and J by 1 base; unmatched bases: 24. DNA of the CDR3: TGCGCCAGCAGCCAGGACCATTCGGGACAGGGTCCTTTTGTGCACTTCCAAGAGACCCAGTACTTC. This encodes CASSQDHSGQGPFVHFQETQYF.

The chain employs TRBV11-3 and TRBJ1-1, with D possibly TRBD1 on 6 matching bases. This CDR3 region has 14 residues. Trimming shortened V by 5 bases and J by 1 base, and 11 bases separated the two germline ends. Germline CDR1 is SGHNT and CDR2 is YENEEA. CDR3 in amino acids: CASSPSTGNTEAFF. The CDR3 DNA is TGTGCCAGCAGCCCCTCGACAGGGAACACTGAAGCTTTCTTT. Together with reference TRBV11-3 and TRBJ1-1, the CDR3 gives the full variable domain: EAGVVQSPRYKIIEKKQPVAFWCNPISGHNTLYWYLQNLGQGPELLIRYENEEAVDDSQLPKDRFSAERLKGVDSTLKIQPAELGDSAVYLCASSPSTGNTEAFFGQGTRLTVV.

J is TRBJ2-5 and V is TRBV5-1; 16 nucleotides line up with TRBD2. The germline gives CDR1 SGHRS, CDR2 YFSETQ. The J segment lost 5 bases and the V segment lost 4 bases, leaving 8 bases of the junction unmatched. This CDR3 has 17 residues. The CDR3 here is CASSLGLAGGLGETQYF. The CDR3 bases are TGCGCCAGCAGCCTGGGACTAGCGGGGGGGCTCGGCGAGACCCAGTACTTC.

J is TRBJ1-1 and V is TRBV5-1; D might be TRBD1 (5 bases). Germline CDR1 and CDR2: SGHRS and YFSETQ. V lost 3 bases to trimming and J lost 2 bases, with 8 bases between them. There are 13 residues in the CDR3. This CDR3 reads CASSSTDNTEAFF. Here the CDR3 DNA reads TGCGCCAGCAGCTCGACAGACAACACTGAAGCTTTCTTT.